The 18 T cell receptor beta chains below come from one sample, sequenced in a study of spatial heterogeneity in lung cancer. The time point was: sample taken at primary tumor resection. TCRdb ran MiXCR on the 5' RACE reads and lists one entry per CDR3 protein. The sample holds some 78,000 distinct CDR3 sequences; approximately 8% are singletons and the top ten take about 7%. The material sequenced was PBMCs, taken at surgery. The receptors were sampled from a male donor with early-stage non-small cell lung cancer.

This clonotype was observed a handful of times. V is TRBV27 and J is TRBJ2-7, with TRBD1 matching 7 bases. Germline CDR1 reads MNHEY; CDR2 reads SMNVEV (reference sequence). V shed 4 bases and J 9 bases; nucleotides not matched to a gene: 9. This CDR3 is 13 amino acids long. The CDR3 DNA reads TGTGCCAGCAGTTCCTACAGGGGATTTGGGCAGTACTTC. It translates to CASSSYRGFGQYF.

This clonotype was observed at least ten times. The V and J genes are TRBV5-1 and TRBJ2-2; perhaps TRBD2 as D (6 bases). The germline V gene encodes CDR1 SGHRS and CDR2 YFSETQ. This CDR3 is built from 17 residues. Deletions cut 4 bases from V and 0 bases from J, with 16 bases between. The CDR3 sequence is CASSPGLARANTGELFF. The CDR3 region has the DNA TGCGCCAGCAGCCCGGGGCTAGCGCGCGCGAACACCGGGGAGCTGTTTTTT.

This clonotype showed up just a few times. CDR3 amino acids: CSASYRVNTEAFF. In DNA form, the CDR3 reads TGCAGTGCTAGTTACAGGGTGAACACTGAAGCTTTCTTT. The rearrangement uses TRBV20-1 and TRBJ1-1, with D possibly matching TRBD1 (6 bases). Trimming removed 3 bases from V and 0 bases from J, with 8 bases in between. Germline values: CDR1 DFQATT, CDR2 SNEGSKA (reference sequence). There are 13 residues in the CDR3.

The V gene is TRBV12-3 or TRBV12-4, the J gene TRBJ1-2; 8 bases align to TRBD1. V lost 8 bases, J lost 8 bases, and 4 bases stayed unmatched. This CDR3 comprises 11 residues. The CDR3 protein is CASGSGGGYTF. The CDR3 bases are TGTGCCAGCGGCTCAGGGGGCGGCTACACCTTC.

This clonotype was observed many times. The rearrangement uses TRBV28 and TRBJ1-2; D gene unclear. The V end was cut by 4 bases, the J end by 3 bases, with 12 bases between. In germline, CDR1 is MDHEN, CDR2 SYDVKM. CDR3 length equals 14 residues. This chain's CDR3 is CASSYRGGHYGYTF. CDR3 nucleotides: TGTGCCAGCAGTTATCGGGGTGGGCACTATGGCTACACCTTC.

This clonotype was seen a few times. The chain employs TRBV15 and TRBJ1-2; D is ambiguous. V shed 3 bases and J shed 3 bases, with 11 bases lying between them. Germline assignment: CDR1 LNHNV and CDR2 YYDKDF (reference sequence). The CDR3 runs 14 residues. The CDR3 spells CATSSGRTDYGYTF. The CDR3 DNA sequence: TGTGCCACCAGCAGCGGACGGACTGACTATGGCTACACCTTC.

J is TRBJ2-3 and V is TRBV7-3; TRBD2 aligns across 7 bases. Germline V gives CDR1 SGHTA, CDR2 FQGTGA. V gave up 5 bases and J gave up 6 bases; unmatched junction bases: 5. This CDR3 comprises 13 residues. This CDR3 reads CASSAGLLDTQYF. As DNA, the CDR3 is TGTGCCAGCAGCGCGGGACTACTGGATACGCAGTATTTT.

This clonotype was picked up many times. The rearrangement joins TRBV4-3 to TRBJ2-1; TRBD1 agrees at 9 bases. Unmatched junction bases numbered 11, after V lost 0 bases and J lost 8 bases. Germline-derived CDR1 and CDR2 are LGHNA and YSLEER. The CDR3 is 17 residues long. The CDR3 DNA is TGCGCCAGCAGCCAAGATAGAGGGACAGGGCACAGTTATGAGCAGTTCTTC. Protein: CASSQDRGTGHSYEQFF.

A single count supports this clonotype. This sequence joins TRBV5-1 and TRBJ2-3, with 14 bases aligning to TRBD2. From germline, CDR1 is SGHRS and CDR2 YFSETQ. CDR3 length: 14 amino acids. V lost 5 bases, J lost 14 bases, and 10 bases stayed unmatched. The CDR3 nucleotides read TGCGCCAGCAGGCCGGGACTAGCGGGAGTTGGGTCGTATTTT. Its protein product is CASRPGLAGVGSYF.

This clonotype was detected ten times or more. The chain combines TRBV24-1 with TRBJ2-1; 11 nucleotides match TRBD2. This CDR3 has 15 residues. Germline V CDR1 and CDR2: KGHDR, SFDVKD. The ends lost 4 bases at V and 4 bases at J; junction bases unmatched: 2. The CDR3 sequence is CATSEGTSGYNEQFF. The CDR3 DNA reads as TGTGCCACCAGTGAGGGGACTAGCGGATACAATGAGCAGTTCTTC.

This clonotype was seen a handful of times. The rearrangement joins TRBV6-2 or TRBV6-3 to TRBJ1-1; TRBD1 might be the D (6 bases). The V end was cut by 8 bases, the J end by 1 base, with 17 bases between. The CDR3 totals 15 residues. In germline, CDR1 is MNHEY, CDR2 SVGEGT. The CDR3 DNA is TGTGCCAGCCGTACTCAACAGGGATGGAACACTGAAGCTTTCTTT. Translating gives CASRTQQGWNTEAFF.

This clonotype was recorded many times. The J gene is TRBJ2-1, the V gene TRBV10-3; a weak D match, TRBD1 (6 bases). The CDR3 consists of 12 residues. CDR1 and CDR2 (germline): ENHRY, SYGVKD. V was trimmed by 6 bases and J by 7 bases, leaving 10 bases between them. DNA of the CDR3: TGTGCCATCAGGACAGGTCAAAATGAGCAGTTCTTC. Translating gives CAIRTGQNEQFF.

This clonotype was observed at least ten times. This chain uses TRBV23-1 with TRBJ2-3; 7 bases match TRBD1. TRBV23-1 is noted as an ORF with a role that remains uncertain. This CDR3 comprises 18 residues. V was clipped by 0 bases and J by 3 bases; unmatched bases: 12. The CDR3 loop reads CASSQSETGIKGTDTQYF. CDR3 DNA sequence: TGCGCCAGCAGTCAATCTGAGACAGGGATTAAAGGGACAGATACGCAGTATTTT.

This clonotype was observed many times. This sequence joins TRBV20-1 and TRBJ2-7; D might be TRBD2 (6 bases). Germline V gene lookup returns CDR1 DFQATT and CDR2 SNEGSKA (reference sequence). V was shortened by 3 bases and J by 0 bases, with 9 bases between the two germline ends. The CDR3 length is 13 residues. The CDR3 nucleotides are TGCAGTGCTAGCCGGGGGAACTCCTACGAGCAGTACTTC. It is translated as CSASRGNSYEQYF.

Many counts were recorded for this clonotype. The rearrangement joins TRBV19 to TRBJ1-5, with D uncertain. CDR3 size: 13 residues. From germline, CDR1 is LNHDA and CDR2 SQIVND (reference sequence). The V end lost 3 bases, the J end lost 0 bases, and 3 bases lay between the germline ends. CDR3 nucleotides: TGTGCCAGTAGTATTTCTAGCAATCAGCCCCAGCATTTT. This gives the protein CASSISSNQPQHF. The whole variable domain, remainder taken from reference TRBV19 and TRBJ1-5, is DGGITQSPKYLFRKEGQNVTLSCEQNLNHDAMYWYRQDPGQGLRLIYYSQIVNDFQKGDIAEGYSVSREKKESFPLTVTSAQKNPTAFYLCASSISSNQPQHFGDGTRLSIL.

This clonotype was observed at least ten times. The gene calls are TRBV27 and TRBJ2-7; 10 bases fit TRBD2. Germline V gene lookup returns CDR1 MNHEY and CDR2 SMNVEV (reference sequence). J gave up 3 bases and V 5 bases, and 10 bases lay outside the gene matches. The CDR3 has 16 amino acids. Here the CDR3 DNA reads TGTGCCAGCAGTCCTAGCGGGGGAGCGGCCAACTACGAGCAGTACTTC. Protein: CASSPSGGAANYEQYF.

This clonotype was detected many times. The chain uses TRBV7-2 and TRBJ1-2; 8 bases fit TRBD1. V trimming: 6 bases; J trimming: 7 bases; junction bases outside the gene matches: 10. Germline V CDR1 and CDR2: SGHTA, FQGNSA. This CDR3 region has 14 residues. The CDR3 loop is CASSKLDRGAGYTF. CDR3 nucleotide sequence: TGTGCCAGCAGTAAGCTCGACAGGGGTGCTGGCTACACCTTC.

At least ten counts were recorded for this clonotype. CDR3 loop: CASSYSVNYGYTF. In nucleotides, the CDR3 is TGTGCCAGCAGTTACTCCGTGAACTATGGCTACACCTTC. This chain joins TRBV6-2 or TRBV6-3 and TRBJ1-2; no definite D call. Trimming shortened V by 0 bases and J by 2 bases, and 4 bases separated the two germline ends. Germline CDR1 is MNHEY and CDR2 is SVGEGT. CDR3 size: 13 residues.